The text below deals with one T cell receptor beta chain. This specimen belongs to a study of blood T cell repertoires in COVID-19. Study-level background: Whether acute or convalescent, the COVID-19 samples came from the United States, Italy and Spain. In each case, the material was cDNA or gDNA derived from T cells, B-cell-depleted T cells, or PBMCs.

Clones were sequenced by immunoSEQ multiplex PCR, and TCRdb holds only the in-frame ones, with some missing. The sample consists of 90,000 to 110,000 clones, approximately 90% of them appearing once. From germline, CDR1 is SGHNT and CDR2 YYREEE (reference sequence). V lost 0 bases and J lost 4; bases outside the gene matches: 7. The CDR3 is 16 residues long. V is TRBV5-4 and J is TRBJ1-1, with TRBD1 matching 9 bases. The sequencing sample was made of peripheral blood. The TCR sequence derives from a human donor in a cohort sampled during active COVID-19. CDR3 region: CASSLAGQGLSTEAFF. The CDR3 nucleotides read TGTGCCAGCAGCTTGGCGGGACAGGGTCTGAGCACTGAAGCTTTCTTT.